Included here is one T cell receptor (beta chain) sequence, with context. In its sample, this clonotype was seen a few times. Which antigen it targets is not known. Base qualities are not at hand, and no much larger clone is one base apart. These data come from a study of blood T cells in healthy people across ages (dated by TCRdb to the mid-2010s). About the full investigation: In model experiments, template switching captured about one uniquely barcoded TCR beta cDNA molecule for every two T cells. The donors were split into four age groups: young (average around 15 years), middle-aged (about 40), aged (approximately 59) and long-lived (roughly 77). Age-related changes in TCR beta repertoire diversity were measured in the study by deep sequencing normalized with unique cDNA molecular identifiers. To avoid experimental bias, donors of different ages were distributed randomly across sequencing lanes. For two donors (one aged 18 to 30 and one aged 80 or older), the study analyzed two additional independent replicas of 1 million unique cDNA reads from the same blood draw.

What the authors observed across the whole study: Compared with the aged group, the long-lived group had more naive CD4+ T cells, fewer expanded clones and increased TCR diversity, a pattern suggesting age selection. Since profiling was done on bulk unsorted PBMCs, naive and antigen-experienced compartments could not be conclusively compared. Because the CMV infection status of the donors was unknown, age-related changes in expanded clonotypes may potentially have been confounded. The percentage of naive T cells measured by flow cytometry correlated strongly with observed TCR beta diversity. Observed TCR beta diversity per million T cells fell roughly linearly with age, and a significant reduction was already apparent by age around 40. Estimates of total diversity based on one million sequenced T cells were considered lower bounds and underestimates.

The donors were about 40 Caucasian individuals from Russia, aged roughly 6 to 100 years, who were systemically healthy. About 9.6 milliliters of peripheral blood were collected from each donor into EDTA-treated Vacutainer tubes. Ficoll-Paque density-gradient centrifugation was used to isolate PBMCs, with at least 6.5 million per sample. Trizol reagent was used to extract total RNA from the PBMCs, yielding at least 6 micrograms per sample. For every donor, flow cytometry on a PBMC aliquot measured the percentage of naive CD45RAhigh/CD27high T cells. Preparation of the library involved 5' RACE. Sequencing used an Illumina HiSeq 2500. A second 7 to 11 cycle PCR used a sample-barcoded 5' primer and a J-beta primer mix. Each TCR beta cDNA molecule received a unique molecular identifier from a template-switch 5' adaptor carrying 12 random nucleotides. Each sample yielded at least 2.5 million CDR3-containing paired-end reads. First-strand cDNA was synthesized from all RNA with the Mint cDNA synthesis kit, primed by a TRBC-specific oligonucleotide. All cDNA was treated with uracil-DNA glycosylase and then went through a first 18-cycle PCR with the universal primers M1SS and BC2_uni_R. In the source study's methods: Each sample was normalized by randomly selecting 1 million high-quality reads, each carrying a distinct molecular identifier. Instead of being binned into consensus sequences, reads with shared molecular identifiers were discarded. CDR3 identification, clonotype clustering and error correction used MiTCR with a Q25 quality threshold and the strictest error-elimination algorithm. Lower-bound total TCR beta diversity was estimated with a nonparametric unseen species model using Euler transformation. TCRdb passed the public sequencing reads through fastp at Q25 and MiXCR, retaining productive beta sequences. Rows matching on CDR3 protein sequence are summarized as one entry with the most common DNA and genes. The authors' filters were not applied to this entry. Across this sample there are fewer than 950,000 distinct CDR3 sequences, with about 37% seen only once. The top ten clones comprise roughly 13% of the sample.

Spanning cysteine to phenylalanine, the CDR3 consists of 19 amino acids. Only the CDR3 portion is preserved as DNA: 57 bases, with reading frame beginning at the first base. Via the germline V gene, CDR1 is MNHEY and CDR2 SVGEGT. Unmatched junction bases come to 13, with V trimmed by 2 bases and J by 2 bases. The V and J segments used are TRBV6-2 or TRBV6-3 and TRBJ1-5; 9 central bases correspond to TRBD1. Sequencing was performed on blood. This TCR was recovered from a man aged 18 to 30 in good health. CDR3 loop: CASSYAGQGNDLGNQPQHF. The DNA is TGTGCCAGCAGTTACGCAGGACAGGGGAACGACTTAGGCAATCAGCCCCAGCATTTT.